Following are 8 T cell receptor beta chains from one sample sequenced in a study of tumor-infiltrating lymphocytes in primary liver carcinoma. With about 470 ng total RNA as template and a constant-region primer, TCR beta cDNA was made. Libraries for TCR beta were built through three nested multiplex PCR rounds, which together made up a slightly modified ARM-PCR procedure. TRBV1-TRBV30 forward primers and a C-beta reverse primer were used in the first two PCR rounds, which each ran for around 11 cycles. TCRdb recomputed calls from the multiplex PCR reads with MiXCR, one row per CDR3 protein. Of hundreds of thousands of distinct CDR3 sequences listed, roughly 60% are singletons. Germline DNA was also extracted, and blood RNA derived from unsorted whole blood. The sample consisted of peripheral blood. These receptors all stem from a man in his forties or fifties with primary liver carcinoma and hepatitis B virus infection.

Concerning this clonotype: The germline gene is not matched at one end of the junction; a read error may be the cause. This sequence joins TRBV5-8 and TRBJ2-3; D is unclear. The CDR3 contains 15 residues. Germline values: CDR1 SGHTS, CDR2 YDEGEE. Here the CDR3 DNA reads TGTGCCAGCAACTTGCTAGGAACTAGCACAGATACGCAGTATTTT. It codes for CASNLLGTSTDTQYF.

Comment on this clonotype: Since a much larger clone is just one base distant, this may be a read error. The rearrangement uses TRBV4-3 and TRBJ1-6; no clear D gene. CDR3 size: 15 residues. Germline lookup yields CDR1 LGHNA and CDR2 YSLEER. CDR3 amino acids: CANSQGGSPGSPLHF. The CDR3, as DNA: TGCGCCAACAGCCAAGGCGGGTCGCCGGGATCACCCCTCCACTTT.

In the case of this clonotype: This may come from a read error, since a much larger clone is one base off. The V call is TRBV29-1, the J call TRBJ2-2; the D gene could be TRBD1 or TRBD2 (5 bases each). This CDR3 is 14 amino acids long. The germline V gene has CDR1 SQVTM and CDR2 ANQGSEA. CDR3 region: CSGRDGPNTRELFF. The CDR3 nucleotides are TGCAGCGGCCGGGACGGTCCAAACACCAGGGAGCTGTTTTTT.

This clonotype was observed a few times. As DNA, the CDR3 is TGTGCCAGCAGTAACACCGAACAGGGGTACCGAAGAAATGAGCAGTTCTTC. Its translation: CASSNTEQGYRRNEQFF. The V gene is TRBV12-3 or TRBV12-4, the J gene TRBJ2-1; 7 bases map to TRBD1. CDR3 length: 17 residues. V shed 5 bases, J shed 7 bases, and the junction held 17 bases outside the gene matches.

About this clonotype: A much bigger clone sits one base away, suggesting this may be a read error. V usage is TRBV6-1 and J usage is TRBJ1-3; no clear D gene. CDR3 size: 14 residues. The germline V gene encodes CDR1 MNHNS and CDR2 SASEGT. CDR3 amino acids: CTSSATTSGNTIYF. CDR3 nucleotide sequence: TGTACCAGCAGTGCAACAACGTCTGGAAACACCATATATTTT.

This chain connects TRBV29-1 to TRBJ2-1; TRBD1 is a possible D gene (6 bases). CDR1 is SQVTM and CDR2 is ANQGSEA in the germline V gene. There are 11 residues in the CDR3. Trimming pared 8 bases from V and 13 bases from J, leaving 18 bases between. CDR3 sequence: CSLNREVAQFF. The CDR3 DNA reads TGCAGCCTTAACAGGGAAGTAGCCCAGTTCTTC.

This clonotype was observed once. An end of the junction does not agree with germline; a read error may underlie this. The chain combines TRBV6-2 or TRBV6-3 with TRBJ1-6; D is ambiguous. Germline loops: CDR1 MNHEY, CDR2 SVGEGT. The CDR3 extends over 14 amino acids. CDR3 in DNA: TGTGCCAGCAGCAGCTTCCGGGGTAATTCATCCCTCCACTTT. This sequence encodes CASSSFRGNSSLHF.

The chain joins TRBV5-4 to TRBJ2-2, with D unresolved. V was shortened by 9 bases and J by 1 base, with 16 bases between the two germline ends. This CDR3 is built from 15 residues. Germline lookup yields CDR1 SGHNT and CDR2 YYREEE (reference sequence). The CDR3 here is CATINRVKNTGELFF. The CDR3 coding sequence is TGTGCCACCATCAATAGGGTGAAGAACACCGGGGAGCTGTTTTTT.